The entry that follows covers one TCR beta chain sequence. Antigen unknown. TCRdb's copy holds only in-frame clones and misses some; the assay was immunoSEQ multiplex PCR. Here the sample spans about 39,000 clones, 90% being singletons. The CDR3 length is 15 residues. The germline V gene encodes CDR1 SGHRS and CDR2 YFSETQ. V shed 0 bases, J shed 9 bases, and the junction held 6 bases outside the gene matches. These data are taken from a study of T cell responses to AZD1222 COVID-19 vaccine. Second-dose recipients at about 4 or about 12 weeks were treated as one pooled group. Study-wide results and caveats: Across spike, vaccine-associated CD4 TCRs were found, dominant at 160-218 and 743-854. Just 5 to 7 people given AZD1222 tested seropositive at baseline. In all cases, repertoires were sampled only after the peak T cell response.

This TCR was sampled from an adult who received the AZD1222 COVID-19 vaccine. Sequenced here: peripheral blood, sampled 28 days after the second AZD1222 dose. J is TRBJ1-6 and V is TRBV5-1, with TRBD1 matching over 7 bases. The CDR3 region is CASSLGQGAGSPLHF. The CDR3 DNA sequence: TGCGCCAGCAGCTTGGGACAGGGAGCTGGTTCACCCCTCCACTTT.